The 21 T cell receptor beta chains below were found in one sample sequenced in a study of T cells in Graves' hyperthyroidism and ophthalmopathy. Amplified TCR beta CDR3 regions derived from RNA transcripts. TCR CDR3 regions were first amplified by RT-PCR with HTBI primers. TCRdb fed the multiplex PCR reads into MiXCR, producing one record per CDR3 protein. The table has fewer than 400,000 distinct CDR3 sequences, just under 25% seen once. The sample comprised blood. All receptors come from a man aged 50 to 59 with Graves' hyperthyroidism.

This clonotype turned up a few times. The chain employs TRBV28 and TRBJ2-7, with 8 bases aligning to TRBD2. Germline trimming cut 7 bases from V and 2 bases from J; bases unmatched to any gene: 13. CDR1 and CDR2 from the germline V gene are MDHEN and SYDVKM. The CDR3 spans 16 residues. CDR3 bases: TGTGCCAGCATCCCGGGGGGGGAATTAGCGCCCTACGAGCAGTACTTC. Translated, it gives CASIPGGELAPYEQYF. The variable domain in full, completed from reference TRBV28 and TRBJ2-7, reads DVKVTQSSRYLVKRTGEKVFLECVQDMDHENMFWYRQDPGLGLRLIYFSYDVKMKEKGDIPEGYSVSREKKERFSLILESASTNQTSMYLCASIPGGELAPYEQYFGPGTRLTVT.

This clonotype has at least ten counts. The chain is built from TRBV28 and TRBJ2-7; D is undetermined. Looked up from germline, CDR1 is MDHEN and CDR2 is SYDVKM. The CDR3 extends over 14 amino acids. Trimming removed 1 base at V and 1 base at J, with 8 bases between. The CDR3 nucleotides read TGTGCCAGCAGTTTATTTACAGAATCCTACGAGCAGTACTTC. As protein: CASSLFTESYEQYF.

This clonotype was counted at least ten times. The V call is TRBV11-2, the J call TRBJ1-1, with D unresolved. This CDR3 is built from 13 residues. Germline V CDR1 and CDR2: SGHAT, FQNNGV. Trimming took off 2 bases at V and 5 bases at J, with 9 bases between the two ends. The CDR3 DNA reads TGTGCCAGCAGCTTATCTGTCGAGACTGAAGCTTTCTTT. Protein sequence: CASSLSVETEAFF.

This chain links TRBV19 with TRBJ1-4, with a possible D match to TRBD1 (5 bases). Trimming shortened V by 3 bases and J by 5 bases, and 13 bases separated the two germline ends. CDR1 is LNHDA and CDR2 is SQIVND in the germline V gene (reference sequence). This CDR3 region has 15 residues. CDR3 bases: TGTGCCAGTAGTATCGAGGCAGGGAGGAATGAAAAACTGTTTTTT. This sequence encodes CASSIEAGRNEKLFF. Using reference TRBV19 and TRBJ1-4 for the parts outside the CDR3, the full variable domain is DGGITQSPKYLFRKEGQNVTLSCEQNLNHDAMYWYRQDPGQGLRLIYYSQIVNDFQKGDIAEGYSVSREKKESFPLTVTSAQKNPTAFYLCASSIEAGRNEKLFFGSGTQLSVL.

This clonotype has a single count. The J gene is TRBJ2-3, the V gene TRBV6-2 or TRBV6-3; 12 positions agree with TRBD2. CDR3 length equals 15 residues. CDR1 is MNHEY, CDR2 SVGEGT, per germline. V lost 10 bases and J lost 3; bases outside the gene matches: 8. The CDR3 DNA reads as TGTGCCATCAGGACTAGCGGGATCGTTACAGATACGCAGTATTTT. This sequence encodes CAIRTSGIVTDTQYF.

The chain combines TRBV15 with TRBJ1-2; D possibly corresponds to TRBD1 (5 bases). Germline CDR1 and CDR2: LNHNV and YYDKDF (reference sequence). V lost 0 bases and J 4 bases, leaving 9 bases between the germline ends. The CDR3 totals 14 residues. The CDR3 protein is CATSRDAGRYGYTF. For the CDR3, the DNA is TGTGCCACCAGCAGAGATGCAGGGCGCTATGGCTACACCTTC. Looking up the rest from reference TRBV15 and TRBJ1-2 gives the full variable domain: DAMVIQNPRYQVTQFGKPVTLSCSQTLNHNVMYWYQQKSSQAPKLLFHYYDKDFNNEADTPDNFQSRRPNTSFCFLDIRSPGLGDTAMYLCATSRDAGRYGYTFGSGTRLTVV.

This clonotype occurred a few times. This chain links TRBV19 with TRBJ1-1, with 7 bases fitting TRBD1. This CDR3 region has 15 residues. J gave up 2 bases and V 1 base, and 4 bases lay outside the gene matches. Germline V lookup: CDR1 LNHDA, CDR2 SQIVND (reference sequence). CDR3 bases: TGTGCCAGTAGTATAGGGGGACAGAAAAACACTGAAGCTTTCTTT. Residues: CASSIGGQKNTEAFF.

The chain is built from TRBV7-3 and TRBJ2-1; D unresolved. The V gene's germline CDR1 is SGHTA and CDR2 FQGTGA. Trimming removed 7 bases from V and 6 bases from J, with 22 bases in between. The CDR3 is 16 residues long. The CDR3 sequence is CASKTLPAFSGNEQFF. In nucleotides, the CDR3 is TGTGCCAGCAAAACTCTTCCAGCGTTTTCCGGCAATGAGCAGTTCTTC.

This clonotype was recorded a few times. The DNA of the CDR3 is TGTGCCAGCAGCCAAGAGGGGGCAGGCCTCACAGATACGCAGTATTTT. Amino acid sequence: CASSQEGAGLTDTQYF. This chain connects TRBV3-1 to TRBJ2-3, with D tentatively TRBD1 (6 bases). Trimming stripped 0 bases from V and 2 bases from J, with 12 bases between. The CDR3 totals 16 residues. CDR1 is LGHDT, CDR2 YNNKEL, per germline (reference sequence).

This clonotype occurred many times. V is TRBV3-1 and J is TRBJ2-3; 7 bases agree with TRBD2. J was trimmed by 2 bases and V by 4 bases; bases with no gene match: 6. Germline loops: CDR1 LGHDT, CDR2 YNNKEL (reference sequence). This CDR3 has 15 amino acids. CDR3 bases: TGTGCCAGCAGCCGTCGCAGCGGGAACACAGATACGCAGTATTTT. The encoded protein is CASSRRSGNTDTQYF.

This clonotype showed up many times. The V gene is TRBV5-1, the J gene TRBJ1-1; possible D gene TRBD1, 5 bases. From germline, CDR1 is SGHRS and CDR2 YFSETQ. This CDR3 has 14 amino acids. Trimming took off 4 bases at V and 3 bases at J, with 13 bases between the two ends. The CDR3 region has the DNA TGCGCCAGCAGCCCGGAGGGGAGACACACTGAAGCTTTCTTT. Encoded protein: CASSPEGRHTEAFF.

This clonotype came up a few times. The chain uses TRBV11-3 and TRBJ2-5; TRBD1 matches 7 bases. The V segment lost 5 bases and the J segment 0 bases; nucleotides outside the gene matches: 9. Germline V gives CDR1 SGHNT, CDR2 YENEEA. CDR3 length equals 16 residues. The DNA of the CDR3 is TGTGCCAGCAGCCCTCGAGGGGGCCTTTACCAAGAGACCCAGTACTTC. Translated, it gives CASSPRGGLYQETQYF.

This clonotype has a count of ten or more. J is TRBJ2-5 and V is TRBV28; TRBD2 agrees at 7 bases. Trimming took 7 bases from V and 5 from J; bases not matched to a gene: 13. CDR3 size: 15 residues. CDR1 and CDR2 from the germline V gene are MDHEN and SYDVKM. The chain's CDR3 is CASNIAGRGRETQYF. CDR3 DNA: TGTGCCAGCAACATAGCGGGCCGAGGAAGGGAGACCCAGTACTTC. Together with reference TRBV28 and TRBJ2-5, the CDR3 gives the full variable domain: DVKVTQSSRYLVKRTGEKVFLECVQDMDHENMFWYRQDPGLGLRLIYFSYDVKMKEKGDIPEGYSVSREKKERFSLILESASTNQTSMYLCASNIAGRGRETQYFGPGTRLLVL.

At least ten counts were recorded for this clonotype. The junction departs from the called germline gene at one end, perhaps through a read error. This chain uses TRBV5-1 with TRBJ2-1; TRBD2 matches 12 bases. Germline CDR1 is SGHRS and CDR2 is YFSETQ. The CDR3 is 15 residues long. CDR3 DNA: TGTGCCAGCTCACTGGGGACTAGCGGGTACAATGAGCAGTTCTTC. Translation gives CASSLGTSGYNEQFF.

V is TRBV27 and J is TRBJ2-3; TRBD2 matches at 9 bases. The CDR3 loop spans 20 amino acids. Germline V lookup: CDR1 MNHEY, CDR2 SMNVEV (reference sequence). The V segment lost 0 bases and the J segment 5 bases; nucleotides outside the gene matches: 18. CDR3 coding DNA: TGTGCCAGCAGTTTATCGGCCAGGGGCCGGGTAGCGGGAGTCCAAGATACGCAGTATTTT. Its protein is CASSLSARGRVAGVQDTQYF.

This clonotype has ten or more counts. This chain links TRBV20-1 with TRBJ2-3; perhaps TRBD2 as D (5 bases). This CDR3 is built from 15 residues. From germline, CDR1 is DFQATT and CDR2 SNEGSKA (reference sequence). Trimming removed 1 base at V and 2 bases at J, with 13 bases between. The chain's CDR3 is CSARAADLVTDTQYF. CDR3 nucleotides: TGCAGTGCTAGAGCCGCGGACTTAGTCACAGATACGCAGTATTTT.

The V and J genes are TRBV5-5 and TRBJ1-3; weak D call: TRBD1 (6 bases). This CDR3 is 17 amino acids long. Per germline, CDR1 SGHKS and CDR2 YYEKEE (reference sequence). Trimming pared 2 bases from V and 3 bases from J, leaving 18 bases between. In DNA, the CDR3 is TGTGCCAGCAGCTTCCTTCCTGCGCAGGGGAGTGGAAACACCATATATTTT. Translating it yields CASSFLPAQGSGNTIYF.

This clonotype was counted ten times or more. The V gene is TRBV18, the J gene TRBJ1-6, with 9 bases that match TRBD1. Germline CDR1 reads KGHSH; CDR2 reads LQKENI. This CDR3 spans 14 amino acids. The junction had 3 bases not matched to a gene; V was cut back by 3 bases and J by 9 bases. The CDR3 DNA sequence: TGTGCCAGCTCACCGGGACAGGGAGGTTCACCCCTCCACTTT. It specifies CASSPGQGGSPLHF.

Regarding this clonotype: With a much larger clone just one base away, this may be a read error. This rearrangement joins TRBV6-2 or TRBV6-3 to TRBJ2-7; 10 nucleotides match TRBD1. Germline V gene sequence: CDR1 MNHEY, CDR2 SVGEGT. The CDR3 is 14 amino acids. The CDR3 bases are TGTGCCAGCAGTCCCGGGACAGGGGTAAACGAGCAGGACTTC. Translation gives CASSPGTGVNEQDF.

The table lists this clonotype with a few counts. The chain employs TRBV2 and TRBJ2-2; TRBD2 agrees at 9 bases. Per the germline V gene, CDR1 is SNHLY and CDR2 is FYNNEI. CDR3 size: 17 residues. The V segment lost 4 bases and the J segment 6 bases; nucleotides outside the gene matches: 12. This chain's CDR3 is CASSAGLRGLAAGELFF. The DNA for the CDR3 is TGTGCCAGCAGTGCGGGTTTGCGGGGACTAGCTGCCGGGGAGCTGTTTTTT. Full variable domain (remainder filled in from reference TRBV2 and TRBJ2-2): EPEVTQTPSHQVTQMGQEVILRCVPISNHLYFYWYRQILGQKVEFLVSFYNNEISEKSEIFDDQFSVERPDGSNFTLKIRSTKLEDSAMYFCASSAGLRGLAAGELFFGEGSRLTVL.

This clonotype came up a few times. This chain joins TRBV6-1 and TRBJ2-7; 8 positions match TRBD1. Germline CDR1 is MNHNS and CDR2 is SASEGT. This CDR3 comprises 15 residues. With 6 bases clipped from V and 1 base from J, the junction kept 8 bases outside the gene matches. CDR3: CASSPDGTGSYEQYF. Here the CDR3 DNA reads TGTGCCAGCAGCCCCGATGGGACAGGTTCCTACGAGCAGTACTTC.